The 21 T cell receptor beta chains listed next were all sequenced from one sample in a study of blood T cell repertoires in COVID-19. Method: immunoSEQ multiplex PCR; TCRdb's copy keeps in-frame clones and lacks some. In the table there are 140,000 or so clones, 80% to 90% of which are singletons. Sequenced input: peripheral blood. Receptors were obtained from a woman of 80 years or more with acute or convalescent COVID-19.

The gene calls are TRBV5-1 and TRBJ2-1, with TRBD2 as a possible D gene (6 bases). The CDR3 length is 15 residues. The V end lost 2 bases, the J end lost 2 bases, and 11 bases lay between the germline ends. Germline loops: CDR1 SGHRS, CDR2 YFSETQ. The DNA of the CDR3 is TGCGCCAGCAGCTTTACTAGCCCAACCTACAATGAGCAGTTCTTC. Translating it yields CASSFTSPTYNEQFF.

V is TRBV30 and J is TRBJ2-7, with 9 nucleotides matching TRBD1. The CDR3 is made up of 15 amino acids. J lost 5 bases, V lost 3 bases, and 11 bases had no gene match. Germline lookup yields CDR1 GTSNPN and CDR2 SVGIG (reference sequence). Here the CDR3 DNA reads TGTGCCTGGAGGGAGGGACAGGGAACAGGGGACGAGCAGTACTTC. Translated, it gives CAWREGQGTGDEQYF.

The chain uses TRBV28 and TRBJ1-5; the D is unclear. The length of the CDR3 is 13 residues. Germline CDR1 reads MDHEN; CDR2 reads SYDVKM. Trimming stripped 3 bases from V and 3 bases from J, with 6 bases between. The CDR3 spells CASSLTNNQPQHF. CDR3 DNA: TGTGCCAGCAGTTTGACAAACAATCAGCCCCAGCATTTT.

The chain carries TRBV11-2 and TRBJ2-5, with D perhaps TRBD2 (5 bases). The CDR3 length is 15 residues. Germline CDR1 reads SGHAT; CDR2 reads FQNNGV. V lost 0 bases and J lost 7, with 15 bases in between. The CDR3 here is CASSLDVGKGRTQYF. CDR3 coding DNA: TGTGCCAGCAGCTTAGATGTGGGAAAAGGGAGGACCCAGTACTTC.

The genes are TRBV20-1 and TRBJ1-2; tentative D call: TRBD1 (6 bases). Germline V lookup: CDR1 DFQATT, CDR2 SNEGSKA (reference sequence). This CDR3 has 11 amino acids. V lost 7 bases, J lost 0 bases, and 6 bases lay in between. Here the CDR3 DNA reads TGCAGTGGGACAGCTAACTATGGCTACACCTTC. This translates into CSGTANYGYTF.

This clone appeared a single time. The J gene is TRBJ1-6, the V gene TRBV10-3; 8 positions match TRBD1. The CDR3 loop spans 12 amino acids. The trim removed 7 bases at V and 10 bases at J, leaving 3 bases unmatched. Germline CDR1 reads ENHRY; CDR2 reads SYGVKD. CDR3 protein: CAINRTGSPLHF. The CDR3, as DNA: TGTGCCATCAACCGGACAGGGTCACCCCTCCACTTT.

The chain combines TRBV2 with TRBJ1-1; D possibly corresponds to TRBD1 (5 bases). CDR1 is SNHLY and CDR2 is FYNNEI in the germline V gene. The ends were cut back, 5 bases at V and 3 bases at J, with 13 bases in the middle. The CDR3 is 14 residues long. CDR3 nucleotides: TGTGCCAGCAGTTCGCTCCGGGGGGACACTGAAGCTTTCTTT. Its translation is CASSSLRGDTEAFF.

V is TRBV30 and J is TRBJ1-1; a weak D match, TRBD1 (6 bases). V was pared by 5 bases and J by 4 bases, with 14 bases between. Per the germline V gene, CDR1 is GTSNPN and CDR2 is SVGIG (reference sequence). The CDR3 spans 13 residues. In nucleotides, the CDR3 is TGTGCCTGGGCTCCGGGACACTTCACTGAAGCTTTCTTT. It codes for CAWAPGHFTEAFF.

The rearrangement links TRBV19 to TRBJ2-7; the match to TRBD1 covers 8 bases. The J segment lost 2 bases and the V segment lost 6 bases, leaving 9 bases of the junction unmatched. The germline V gene encodes CDR1 LNHDA and CDR2 SQIVND (reference sequence). The CDR3 has 15 amino acids. CDR3 protein: CASRLTGTGTYEQYF. CDR3 nucleotide sequence: TGTGCCAGTAGACTAACTGGGACAGGTACCTACGAGCAGTACTTC. Combining the CDR3 with reference TRBV19 and TRBJ2-7 gives the whole variable domain DGGITQSPKYLFRKEGQNVTLSCEQNLNHDAMYWYRQDPGQGLRLIYYSQIVNDFQKGDIAEGYSVSREKKESFPLTVTSAQKNPTAFYLCASRLTGTGTYEQYFGPGTRLTVT.

The gene calls are TRBV2 and TRBJ1-2; perhaps TRBD1 as D (5 bases). The CDR3 has 14 residues. Trimming shortened V by 6 bases and J by 0 bases, and 11 bases separated the two germline ends. The germline V gene encodes CDR1 SNHLY and CDR2 FYNNEI. CDR3 sequence reads: CASSTDSTNYGYTF. In DNA, the CDR3 is TGTGCCAGCAGCACCGACAGCACTAACTATGGCTACACCTTC.

The chain employs TRBV7-9 and TRBJ1-2; no definite D call. CDR1 is SEHNR and CDR2 is FQNEAQ in the germline V gene (reference sequence). The V gene lost 1 base and the J gene lost 7 bases, with 13 bases spanning the gap. This CDR3 region has 14 residues. This chain's CDR3 is CASSLDSPVAGYTF. The CDR3 nucleotides read TGTGCCAGCAGCTTAGACAGTCCTGTGGCTGGCTACACCTTC.

The chain couples TRBV11-2 to TRBJ2-3, with D possibly matching TRBD2 (8 bases). This CDR3 is 16 amino acids long. Germline-derived CDR1 and CDR2 are SGHAT and FQNNGV. V was shortened by 5 bases and J by 6 bases, with 21 bases between the two germline ends. The CDR3 DNA is TGTGCCAGCAGCCCCGGGGGGGCCAGGGGGTTGGATACGCAGTATTTT. This codes for CASSPGGARGLDTQYF.

This chain uses TRBV19 with TRBJ2-7, with 9 bases matching TRBD1. CDR3 length equals 14 residues. V dropped 6 bases and J dropped 1; count of bases not matched to a gene: 4. CDR1 is LNHDA and CDR2 is SQIVND in the germline V gene (reference sequence). In nucleotides, the CDR3 is TGTGCCAGTAGGACCGGGACAGGGTCCTACGAGCAGTACTTC. Its translation is CASRTGTGSYEQYF.

The gene calls are TRBV2 and TRBJ1-3, with D hard to call. CDR1 and CDR2 (germline): SNHLY, FYNNEI. CDR3 length: 14 residues. Trimming stripped 4 bases from V and 0 bases from J, with 7 bases between. The CDR3: CASSVAYSGNTIYF. Here the CDR3 DNA reads TGTGCCAGCAGTGTAGCGTACTCTGGAAACACCATATATTTT.

This clone came up once. The chain joins TRBV7-2 to TRBJ2-1; the D gene is possibly TRBD1 (6 bases). CDR1 is SGHTA, CDR2 FQGNSA, per germline. The V end was cut by 4 bases, the J end by 4 bases, with 14 bases between. The CDR3 spans 15 residues. CDR3 DNA: TGTGCCAGCAGCTCCCCAGGGGCCGGATACAATGAGCAGTTCTTC. Its translation is CASSSPGAGYNEQFF.

This clone turned up a few times. The rearrangement joins TRBV7-2 to TRBJ2-7, with 10 bases aligning to TRBD2. J lost 0 bases, V lost 1 base, and 3 bases had no gene match. CDR3 length: 16 residues. Germline lookup yields CDR1 SGHTA and CDR2 FQGNSA. CDR3 residues: CASSLVASGGSYEQYF. The DNA of the CDR3 is TGTGCCAGCAGCTTAGTGGCTAGCGGGGGCTCCTACGAGCAGTACTTC.

The genes are TRBV6-2 or TRBV6-3 and TRBJ1-2, with 7 bases fitting TRBD1. The CDR3 has 15 amino acids. V lost 1 base to trimming and J lost 6 bases; unmatched junction nucleotides: 8. The V gene's germline CDR1 is MNHEY and CDR2 SVGEGT. The CDR3 region is CASSYFLQGSNGYTF. In nucleotides, the CDR3 is TGTGCCAGCAGTTACTTCCTACAGGGGAGTAATGGCTACACCTTC.

The J gene is TRBJ1-1, the V gene TRBV2; D unclear. The CDR3 runs to 14 residues. Germline loops: CDR1 SNHLY, CDR2 FYNNEI. Trimming pared 6 bases from V and 7 bases from J, leaving 18 bases between. CDR3: CASRAGKGLGEAFF. CDR3 nucleotides: TGTGCCAGCAGGGCCGGGAAGGGATTGGGTGAAGCTTTCTTT.

The chain links TRBV14 to TRBJ2-2; 10 positions match TRBD2. J lost 0 bases, V lost 0 bases, and 1 base had no gene match. The CDR3 is 17 residues long. CDR1 and CDR2 (germline): SGHDN, FVKESK. The CDR3 nucleotides read TGTGCCAGCAGCCAAGATGGACTAGCGGCGAACACCGGGGAGCTGTTTTTT. Amino acid sequence: CASSQDGLAANTGELFF.

The chain has TRBV7-2 and TRBJ1-5; possible D gene TRBD1, 5 bases. This CDR3 comprises 15 residues. The germline V gene has CDR1 SGHTA and CDR2 FQGNSA. Trimming removed 1 base at V and 9 bases at J, with 16 bases between. In nucleotides, the CDR3 is TGTGCCAGCAGCTTAGTGGGGGGAGGGACGGGGCCCCAGCATTTT. Translating it yields CASSLVGGGTGPQHF.

The chain combines TRBV28 with TRBJ2-3, with D hard to call. Trimming shortened V by 3 bases and J by 9 bases, and 13 bases separated the two germline ends. There are 13 residues in the CDR3. The germline V gene has CDR1 MDHEN and CDR2 SYDVKM. The CDR3 nucleotides are TGTGCCAGCAGTTTGAGCGCCCTGAACACGCAGTATTTT. This codes for CASSLSALNTQYF.